This TCR beta chain originates from a study of T cell responses to AZD1222 COVID-19 vaccine. About this clone itself: The antigen is not known.

The V end lost 1 base, the J end lost 7 bases, and 16 bases lay between the germline ends. This CDR3 region has 16 residues. In germline, CDR1 is MGHRA, CDR2 YSYEKL. Study results and caveats: Unmutated variant regions are reportedly targeted by nearly half of spike-specific TCRs. The donor cohort was predominantly white British with a female majority, and clonal diversity may have been underestimated. Recipients of AZD1222 seropositive at baseline numbered only five or six.

The protocol was immunoSEQ multiplex PCR, while the TCRdb copy is restricted to in-frame clones and leaves out a portion. This table holds about 190,000 clones, 75% to 90% found once. The sample in question was peripheral blood, obtained on day 0 of AZD1222 vaccination. The V and J genes are TRBV4-1 and TRBJ2-2; possibly TRBD1 for D (7 bases). This receptor was obtained from an adult in good health. The DNA for the CDR3 is TGCGCCAGCAGCCAAGTACAGCAGGGGGGTAGCGGGGAGCTGTTTTTT. This sequence encodes CASSQVQQGGSGELFF.